These 17 T cell receptor beta chains came from one sample sequenced in a study of T cell repertoires in cytomegalovirus infection. MiXCR was run by TCRdb on the reads, yielding one entry per CDR3 protein. The data hold 630,000 or so distinct CDR3 sequences, with 20% to 25% observed a single time. The sequencing input was CD8+ T cells from PBMCs. The receptors were gathered from a human donor in good health (CMV status not recorded). Some clones in this sample may be carry-over from other donors' samples.

This clonotype was seen repeatedly, ten times or more. The J gene is TRBJ2-5, the V gene TRBV7-9; TRBD1 agrees at 8 bases. With V trimmed by 4 bases and J by 3 bases, 7 bases remained unmatched. This CDR3 has 15 amino acids. CDR1 is SEHNR and CDR2 is FQNEAQ in the germline V gene (reference sequence). CDR3 sequence: CASSSEDRAKETQYF. In DNA, the CDR3 is TGTGCCAGCAGCTCCGAGGACAGGGCCAAAGAGACCCAGTACTTC.

This clonotype was seen more than once but under ten times. V usage is TRBV29-1 and J usage is TRBJ1-2; no clear D gene. CDR3 length equals 13 residues. Germline lookup yields CDR1 SQVTM and CDR2 ANQGSEA. V was trimmed by 6 bases and J by 2 bases, leaving 13 bases between them. The CDR3: CSVLASSNYGYTF. CDR3 in DNA: TGCAGCGTCCTGGCCAGCTCAAACTATGGCTACACCTTC.

Many counts were recorded for this clonotype. J is TRBJ1-2 and V is TRBV7-8; D not certain. Trimming left V 4 bases short and J 6 bases short, with 15 bases between. In germline, CDR1 is SGHVS, CDR2 FQNEAQ. The CDR3 has 14 amino acids. The CDR3 DNA reads as TGTGCCAGCAGCTATAATGAACGGGGAGATGGCTACACCTTC. Translation gives CASSYNERGDGYTF.

This chain uses TRBV29-1 with TRBJ2-2; D gene unclear. The germline CDR1 and CDR2 sequences are SQVTM and ANQGSEA. This CDR3 is built from 12 residues. With 7 bases removed from V and 4 bases from J, the gap between germline ends came to 10 bases. The CDR3 nucleotides read TGCAGCGGGGGTAGGTCCACCGGGGAGCTGTTTTTT. Protein: CSGGRSTGELFF.

This rearrangement joins TRBV10-3 to TRBJ1-2; 8 positions agree with TRBD1. V was pared by 9 bases and J by 1 base, with 7 bases of the junction left unmatched. The germline gives CDR1 ENHRY, CDR2 SYGVKD. This CDR3 is 14 amino acids long. The CDR3 bases are TGTGCCATGGCGACAGGGGAAAGTAACTATGGCTACACCTTC. This translates into CAMATGESNYGYTF.

This rearrangement joins TRBV12-3 or TRBV12-4 to TRBJ1-2, with a possible D match to TRBD1 (6 bases). This CDR3 has 14 residues. V was trimmed by 5 bases and J by 0 bases, leaving 10 bases between them. The CDR3 loop is CASSRRGANYGYTF. In DNA form, the CDR3 reads TGTGCCAGCAGTCGCAGGGGAGCTAACTATGGCTACACCTTC.

This clonotype was observed a few times. The chain joins TRBV4-1 to TRBJ2-3; D is ambiguous. The CDR3 totals 15 residues. Trimming removed 0 bases from V and 6 bases from J, with 13 bases in between. Germline loops: CDR1 MGHRA, CDR2 YSYEKL. The CDR3 nucleotides read TGCGCCAGCAGCCAAGATGTGGGTGACTCTGATACGCAGTATTTT. It encodes CASSQDVGDSDTQYF.

In its sample, this clonotype was seen a few times. The V gene is TRBV6-2 or TRBV6-3, the J gene TRBJ2-7; D might be TRBD1 (5 bases). The CDR3 extends over 14 amino acids. Germline assignment: CDR1 MNHEY and CDR2 SVGEGT. Trimming left V 0 bases short and J 1 base short, with 7 bases between. CDR3 amino acids: CASSYSGPSYEQYV. Written as DNA, the CDR3 is TGTGCCAGCAGTTACTCGGGGCCTTCCTACGAGCAGTACGTC.

This clonotype was counted between two and nine times. This chain uses TRBV28 with TRBJ2-1, with TRBD2 matching over 7 bases. Germline V gene lookup returns CDR1 MDHEN and CDR2 SYDVKM. This CDR3 spans 14 amino acids. With 3 bases clipped from V and 4 bases from J, the junction kept 3 bases outside the gene matches. CDR3 region: CASSLRGNYNEQFF. The CDR3, as DNA: TGTGCCAGCAGTTTGCGGGGGAATTACAATGAGCAGTTCTTC.

The chain recombines TRBV2 with TRBJ1-1; D not certain. The CDR3 has 13 residues. Germline V CDR1 and CDR2: SNHLY, FYNNEI. Trimming removed 6 bases at V and 1 base at J, with 9 bases between. As DNA, the CDR3 is TGTGCCAGCAGAGTAGGTTGGAACACTGAAGCTTTCTTT. Protein sequence: CASRVGWNTEAFF.

This clonotype has a handful of counts. The rearrangement joins TRBV7-2 to TRBJ2-3; 9 bases are a match to TRBD2. CDR1 and CDR2 (germline): SGHTA, FQGNSA. V gave up 5 bases and J gave up 0 bases; unmatched junction bases: 12. This CDR3 is built from 18 residues. CDR3 sequence: CASSPSGDWTGSTDTQYF. CDR3 DNA: TGTGCCAGCAGCCCTAGCGGGGATTGGACCGGGAGCACAGATACGCAGTATTTT.

The chain couples TRBV27 to TRBJ2-7; D not resolved. Germline V lookup: CDR1 MNHEY, CDR2 SMNVEV (reference sequence). Between the trimmed V and J ends, which lost 8 bases and 4 bases, there was a span of 12 bases. The CDR3 is 12 residues long. In DNA, the CDR3 is TGTGCCAGCTGGACGGAGAATTACGAGCAGTACTTC. Its protein is CASWTENYEQYF.

The chain uses TRBV20-1 and TRBJ2-1; 11 positions agree with TRBD2. The germline V gene has CDR1 DFQATT and CDR2 SNEGSKA (reference sequence). V shed 8 bases, J shed 7 bases, and the junction held 7 bases outside the gene matches. The CDR3 is made up of 13 amino acids. The CDR3 DNA follows: TGCAGTCCGACTAGCGGGGAAGGTAATGAGCAGTTCTTC. Translating it yields CSPTSGEGNEQFF.

The chain joins TRBV6-8 to TRBJ2-2; 9 bases fit TRBD1. V trimming: 5 bases; J trimming: 0 bases; junction bases outside the gene matches: 7. Germline values: CDR1 MNHGY, CDR2 SAAAGT. The CDR3 has 17 residues. CDR3 in DNA: TGTGCCAGCAGTCTCGGGACAGGGATATCGAACACCGGGGAGCTGTTTTTT. It is translated as CASSLGTGISNTGELFF.

This clonotype showed up just a few times. The chain has TRBV7-9 and TRBJ2-2; D may be TRBD2 (5 bases). Per the germline V gene, CDR1 is SEHNR and CDR2 is FQNEAQ (reference sequence). The germline V and J ends were trimmed by 1 base and 3 bases, with 12 bases remaining between them. This CDR3 has 16 amino acids. The CDR3 region is CASSLVEVRDTGELFF. Here the CDR3 DNA reads TGTGCCAGCAGCTTAGTGGAGGTGCGGGACACCGGGGAGCTGTTTTTT.

The chain couples TRBV18 to TRBJ1-5, with D unclear. V gave up 3 bases and J gave up 1 base, with 10 bases separating them. The germline CDR1 and CDR2 sequences are KGHSH and LQKENI. The CDR3 extends over 15 amino acids. CDR3 in amino acids: CASSPRDGSNQPQHF. For the CDR3, the DNA is TGTGCCAGCTCACCCCGGGATGGGAGCAATCAGCCCCAGCATTTT.

This chain links TRBV5-6 with TRBJ2-2; D gene ambiguous. Trimming pared 6 bases from V and 7 bases from J, leaving 16 bases between. Germline lookup yields CDR1 SGHDT and CDR2 YYEEEE. The CDR3 spans 14 residues. DNA for the CDR3: TGTGCCAGCATCCAAAGTGAAGGTTTCGGGGAGCTGTTTTTT. This sequence encodes CASIQSEGFGELFF.